This T cell receptor beta chain was observed in a study of beta chain features in type 1 diabetes. General study points: The influence of HLA type on TCRB rearrangement stayed undetermined. Cells carrying high TCR expression could end up over-represented when cDNA is sequenced. Patients showed naive, central memory and Treg TCRB repertoires that appeared more similar than those of healthy donors. Shortening that was moderate but significant affected the TCRB CDR3s of Type 1 diabetes patients in all four CD4+ subsets.

CDR1 is SGHRS and CDR2 is YFSETQ in the germline V gene. Losses at the gene ends were 0 bases for V and 9 bases for J; bases not matched to a gene: 6. This CDR3 contains 15 residues. Every isolated RNA sample was fully reverse transcribed, so sequencing captured expressed TCRB transcripts. Using immunoSEQ multiplex PCR, the repertoire was profiled, and TCRdb retains in-frame clones only, with some absent. The sample records tens of thousands of clones, roughly two fifths being singletons. Points on this clone: The target antigen is unknown.

There was one heparinised blood draw per donor, averaging roughly 100 mL. The chain combines TRBV5-1 with TRBJ2-1; TRBD2 matches at 10 bases. This receptor was taken from a man aged 25-40 years with type 1 diabetes. The sequenced material came from Tregs from blood. CDR3 in amino acids: CASSLVGSGRSEQFF. CDR3 DNA sequence: TGCGCCAGCAGCTTGGTTGGTAGCGGGAGGAGTGAGCAGTTCTTC.